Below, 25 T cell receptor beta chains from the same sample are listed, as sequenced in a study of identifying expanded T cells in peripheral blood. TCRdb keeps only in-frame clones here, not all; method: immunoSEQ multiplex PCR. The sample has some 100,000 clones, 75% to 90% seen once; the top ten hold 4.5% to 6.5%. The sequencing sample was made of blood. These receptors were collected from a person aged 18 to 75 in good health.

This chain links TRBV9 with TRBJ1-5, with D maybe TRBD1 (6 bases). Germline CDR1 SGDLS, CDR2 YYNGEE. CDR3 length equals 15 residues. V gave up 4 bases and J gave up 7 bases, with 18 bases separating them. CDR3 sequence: CASSPGWGGTQPQHF. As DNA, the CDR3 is TGTGCCAGCAGCCCAGGCTGGGGGGGGACACAGCCCCAGCATTTT.

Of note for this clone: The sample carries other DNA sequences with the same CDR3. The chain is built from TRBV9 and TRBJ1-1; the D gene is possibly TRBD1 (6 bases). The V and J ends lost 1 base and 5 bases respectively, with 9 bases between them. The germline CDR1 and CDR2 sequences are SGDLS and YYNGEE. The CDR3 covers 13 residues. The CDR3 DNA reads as TGTGCCAGCAGCGTACAGGGGAATACTGAAGCTTTCTTT. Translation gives CASSVQGNTEAFF.

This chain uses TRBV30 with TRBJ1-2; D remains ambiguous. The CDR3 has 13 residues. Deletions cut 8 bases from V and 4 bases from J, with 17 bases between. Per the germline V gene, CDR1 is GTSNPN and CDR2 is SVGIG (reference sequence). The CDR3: CAGPAESGYGYTF. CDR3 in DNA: TGTGCCGGGCCGGCGGAATCGGGCTATGGCTACACCTTC. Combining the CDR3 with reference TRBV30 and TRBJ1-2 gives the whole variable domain SQTIHQWPATLVQPVGSPLSLECTVEGTSNPNLYWYRQAAGRGLQLLFYSVGIGQISSEVPQNLSASRPQDRQFILSSKKLLLSDSGFYLCAGPAESGYGYTFGSGTRLTVV.

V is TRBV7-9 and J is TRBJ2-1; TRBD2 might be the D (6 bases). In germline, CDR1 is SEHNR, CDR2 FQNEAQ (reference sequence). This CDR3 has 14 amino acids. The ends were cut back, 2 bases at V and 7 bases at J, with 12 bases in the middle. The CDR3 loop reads CASSLIGGTNEQFF. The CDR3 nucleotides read TGTGCCAGCAGCTTAATCGGCGGGACTAATGAGCAGTTCTTC.

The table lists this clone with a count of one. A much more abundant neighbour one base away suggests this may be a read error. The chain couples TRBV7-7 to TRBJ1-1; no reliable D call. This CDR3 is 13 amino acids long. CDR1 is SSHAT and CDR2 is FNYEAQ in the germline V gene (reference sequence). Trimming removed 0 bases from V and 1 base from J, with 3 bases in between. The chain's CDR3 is CASSLAQNTEAFF. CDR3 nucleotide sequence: TGTGCCAGCAGCTTAGCACAGAACACTGAAGCTTTCTTT.

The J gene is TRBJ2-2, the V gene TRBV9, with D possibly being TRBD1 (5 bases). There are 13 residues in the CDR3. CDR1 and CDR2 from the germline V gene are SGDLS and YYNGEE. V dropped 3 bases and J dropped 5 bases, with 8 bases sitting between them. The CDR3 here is CASSAQGTGELFF. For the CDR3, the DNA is TGTGCCAGCAGCGCGCAGGGTACCGGGGAGCTGTTTTTT.

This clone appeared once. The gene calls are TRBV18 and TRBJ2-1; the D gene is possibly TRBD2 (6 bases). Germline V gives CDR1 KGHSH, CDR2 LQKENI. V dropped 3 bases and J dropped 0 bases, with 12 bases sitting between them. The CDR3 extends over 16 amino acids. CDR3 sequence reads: CASSPPAGSSYNEQFF. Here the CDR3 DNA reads TGTGCCAGCTCACCCCCGGCGGGGAGCTCCTACAATGAGCAGTTCTTC. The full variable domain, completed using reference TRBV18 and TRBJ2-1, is NAGVMQNPRHLVRRRGQEARLRCSPMKGHSHVYWYRQLPEEGLKFMVYLQKENIIDESGMPKERFSAEFPKEGPSILRIQQVVRGDSAAYFCASSPPAGSSYNEQFFGPGTRLTVL.

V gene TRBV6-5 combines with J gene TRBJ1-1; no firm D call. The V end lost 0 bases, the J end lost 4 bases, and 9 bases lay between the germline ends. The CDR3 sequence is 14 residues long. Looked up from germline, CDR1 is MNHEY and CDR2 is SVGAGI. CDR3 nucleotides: TGTGCCAGCAGTTACTCGAGGGAGGGCACTGAAGCTTTCTTT. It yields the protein CASSYSREGTEAFF.

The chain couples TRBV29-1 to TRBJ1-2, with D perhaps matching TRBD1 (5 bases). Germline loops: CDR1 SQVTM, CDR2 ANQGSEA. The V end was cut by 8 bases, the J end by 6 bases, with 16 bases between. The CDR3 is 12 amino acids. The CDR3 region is CSTAGTGDGYTF. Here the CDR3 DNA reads TGCAGCACCGCGGGGACGGGGGATGGCTACACCTTC. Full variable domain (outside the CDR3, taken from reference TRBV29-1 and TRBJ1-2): SAVISQKPSRDICQRGTSLTIQCQVDSQVTMMFWYRQQPGQSLTLIATANQGSEATYESGFVIDKFPISRPNLTFSTLTVSNMSPEDSSIYLCSTAGTGDGYTFGSGTRLTVV.

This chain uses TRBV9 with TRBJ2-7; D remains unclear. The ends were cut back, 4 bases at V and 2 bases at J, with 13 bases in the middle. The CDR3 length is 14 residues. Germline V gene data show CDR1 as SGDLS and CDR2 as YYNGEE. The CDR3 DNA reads TGTGCCAGCAGCCCCCCACGCAGACCCTACGAGCAGTACTTC. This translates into CASSPPRRPYEQYF.

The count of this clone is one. As DNA, the CDR3 is TGTGCCAGCTCACGGAGGGGCCATAGCAATCAGCCCCAGCATTTT. Protein sequence: CASSRRGHSNQPQHF. The chain recombines TRBV18 with TRBJ1-5, with D perhaps matching TRBD1 (5 bases). CDR3 length: 15 amino acids. V lost 4 bases and J lost 0, with 10 bases in between. Germline CDR1 is KGHSH and CDR2 is LQKENI.

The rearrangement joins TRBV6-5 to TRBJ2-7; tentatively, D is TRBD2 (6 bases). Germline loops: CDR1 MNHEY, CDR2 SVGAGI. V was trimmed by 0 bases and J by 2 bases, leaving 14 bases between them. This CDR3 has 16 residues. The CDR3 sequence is CASSYSLGGSPYEQYF. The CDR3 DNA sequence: TGTGCCAGCAGTTACTCGCTGGGAGGCTCTCCCTACGAGCAGTACTTC.

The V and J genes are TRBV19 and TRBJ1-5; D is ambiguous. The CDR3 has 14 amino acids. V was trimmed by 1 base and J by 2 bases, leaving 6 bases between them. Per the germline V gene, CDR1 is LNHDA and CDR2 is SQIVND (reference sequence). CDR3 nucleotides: TGTGCCAGTAGTATAGTGCGGGGCAATCAGCCCCAGCATTTT. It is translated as CASSIVRGNQPQHF.

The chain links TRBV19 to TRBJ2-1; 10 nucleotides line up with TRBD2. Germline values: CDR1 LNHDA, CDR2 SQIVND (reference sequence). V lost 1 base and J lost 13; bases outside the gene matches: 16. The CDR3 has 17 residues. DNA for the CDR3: TGTGCCAGTAGTATAGCATGGCCCGGGGCCGCTAGCGGGAGCCAGTTCTTC. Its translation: CASSIAWPGAASGSQFF.

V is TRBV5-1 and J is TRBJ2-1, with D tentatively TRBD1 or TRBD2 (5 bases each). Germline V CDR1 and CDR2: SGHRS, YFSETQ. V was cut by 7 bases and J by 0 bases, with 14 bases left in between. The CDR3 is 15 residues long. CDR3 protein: CASAGAGLSYNEQFF. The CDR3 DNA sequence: TGCGCCAGCGCCGGGGCGGGCCTCTCCTACAATGAGCAGTTCTTC.

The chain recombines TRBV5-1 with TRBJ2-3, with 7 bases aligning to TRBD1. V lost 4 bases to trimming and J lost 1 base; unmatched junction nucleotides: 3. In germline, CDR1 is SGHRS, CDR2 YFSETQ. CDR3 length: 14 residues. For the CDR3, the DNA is TGCGCCAGCAGCGGCGGACAGGGCACAGATACGCAGTATTTT. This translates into CASSGGQGTDTQYF.

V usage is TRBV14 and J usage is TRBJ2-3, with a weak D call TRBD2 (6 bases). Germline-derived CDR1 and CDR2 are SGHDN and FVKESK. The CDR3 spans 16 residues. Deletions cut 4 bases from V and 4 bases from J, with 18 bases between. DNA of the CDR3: TGTGCCAGCAGCCCCTTAGCGGTTGCAGTGGCAGATACGCAGTATTTT. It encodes CASSPLAVAVADTQYF.

CDR3 DNA: TGTGCCAGTAGTGTCACACTGAGGACCTATAATTCACCCCTCCACTTT. This sequence encodes CASSVTLRTYNSPLHF. The gene calls are TRBV19 and TRBJ1-6; D remains ambiguous. Per the germline V gene, CDR1 is LNHDA and CDR2 is SQIVND (reference sequence). Trimming removed 5 bases at V and 2 bases at J, with 13 bases between. The CDR3 runs to 16 residues.

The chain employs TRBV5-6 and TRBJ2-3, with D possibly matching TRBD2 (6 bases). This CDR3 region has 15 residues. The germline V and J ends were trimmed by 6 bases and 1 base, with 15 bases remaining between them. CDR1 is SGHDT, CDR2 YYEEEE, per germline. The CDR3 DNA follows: TGTGCCAGCACCCCGGGACTCGGTGGCACAGATACGCAGTATTTT. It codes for CASTPGLGGTDTQYF.

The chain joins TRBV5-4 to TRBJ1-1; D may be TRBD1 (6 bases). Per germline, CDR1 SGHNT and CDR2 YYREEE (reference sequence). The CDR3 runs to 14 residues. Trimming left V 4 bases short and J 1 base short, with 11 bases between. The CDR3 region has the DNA TGTGCCAGCAGCCGGACAGAACCGAACACTGAAGCTTTCTTT. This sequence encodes CASSRTEPNTEAFF.

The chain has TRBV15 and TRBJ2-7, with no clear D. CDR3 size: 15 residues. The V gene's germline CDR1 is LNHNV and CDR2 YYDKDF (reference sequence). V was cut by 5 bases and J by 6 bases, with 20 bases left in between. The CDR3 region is CATSVRTSSLGEQYF. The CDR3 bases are TGTGCCACCAGCGTTAGGACCTCCTCTCTTGGCGAGCAGTACTTC.

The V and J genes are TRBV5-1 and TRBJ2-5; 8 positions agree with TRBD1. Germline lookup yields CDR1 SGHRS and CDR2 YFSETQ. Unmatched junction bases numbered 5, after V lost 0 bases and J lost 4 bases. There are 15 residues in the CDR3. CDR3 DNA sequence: TGCGCCAGCAGCTTGGAGGGCAGGGGGCGAGAGACCCAGTACTTC. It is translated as CASSLEGRGRETQYF.

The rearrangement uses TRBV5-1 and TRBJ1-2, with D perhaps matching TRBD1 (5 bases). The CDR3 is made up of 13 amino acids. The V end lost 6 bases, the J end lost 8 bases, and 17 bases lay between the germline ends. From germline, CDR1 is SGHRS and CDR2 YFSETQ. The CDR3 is CASNRGGGRGYTF. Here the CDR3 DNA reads TGCGCCAGCAACCGTGGGGGAGGGAGAGGCTACACCTTC.

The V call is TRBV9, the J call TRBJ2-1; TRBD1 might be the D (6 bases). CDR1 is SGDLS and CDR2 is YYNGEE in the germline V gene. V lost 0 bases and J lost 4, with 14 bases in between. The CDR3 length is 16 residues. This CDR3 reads CASSVVQGLGYNEQFF. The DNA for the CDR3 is TGTGCCAGCAGCGTAGTTCAGGGGCTGGGATACAATGAGCAGTTCTTC.

The DNA for the CDR3 is TGTGCCAGCAGCTTGCCCCCGGGACAGGGGGTCGGAGTGTACTTC. Amino acid sequence: CASSLPPGQGVGVYF. The J gene is TRBJ2-7, the V gene TRBV5-5, with 11 bases identical to TRBD1. Per the germline V gene, CDR1 is SGHKS and CDR2 is YYEKEE (reference sequence). This CDR3 is built from 15 residues. V lost 1 base and J lost 12; bases outside the gene matches: 12.